Below, 20 T cell receptor beta chains from the same sample are listed, as sequenced in a study of spatial heterogeneity in lung cancer. As to time point: blood at routine non-recurrence follow-up after resection. No cell sorting; template was whole RNA from tumor, lung tissue or PBMC. TCRdb fed the 5' RACE reads into MiXCR, producing one record per CDR3 protein. The table lists about 30,000 distinct CDR3 sequences, approximately 5.6% of them singletons, with more than 20% in the top ten. The sequences come from PBMCs, collected at follow-up. The receptor set was obtained from a male donor with early-stage non-small cell lung cancer.

This clonotype was counted ten times or more. This chain joins TRBV6-1 and TRBJ1-1; TRBD1 is a possible D gene (6 bases). The CDR3 is 16 residues long. V lost 5 bases to trimming and J lost 2 bases, with 18 bases between them. Germline V gene sequence: CDR1 MNHNS, CDR2 SASEGT. The CDR3 region has the DNA TGTGCCAGCAGTCGAAATCCCGGGACAACCAACACTGAAGCTTTCTTT. Protein product: CASSRNPGTTNTEAFF.

V and J are TRBV5-4 and TRBJ2-1; 8 bases agree with TRBD2. The CDR3 sequence is 14 residues long. The germline V gene encodes CDR1 SGHNT and CDR2 YYREEE (reference sequence). J was trimmed by 7 bases and V by 0 bases; bases with no gene match: 3. The CDR3 coding sequence is TGTGCCAGCAGCTTGGCTCGGGGGGGGAATGAGCAGTTCTTC. Translating it yields CASSLARGGNEQFF.

The chain employs TRBV19 and TRBJ1-6; the D is unclear. CDR1 LNHDA and CDR2 SQIVND come from the germline V gene (reference sequence). Trimming left V 2 bases short and J 5 bases short, with 13 bases between. CDR3 length: 16 residues. The CDR3 loop reads CASSISGMPDNSPLHF. CDR3 sequence (DNA): TGTGCCAGTAGTATATCTGGGATGCCTGATAATTCACCCCTCCACTTT.

This clonotype has ten or more counts. The chain carries TRBV10-3 and TRBJ1-1, with D hard to call. Trimming removed 1 base from V and 5 bases from J, with 8 bases in between. The CDR3 sequence is 13 residues long. Germline loops: CDR1 ENHRY, CDR2 SYGVKD. CDR3 sequence reads: CAISELPSTEAFF. The CDR3 DNA sequence: TGTGCCATCAGTGAGTTGCCGAGTACTGAAGCTTTCTTT.

The J gene is TRBJ1-2, the V gene TRBV7-2; D gene uncertain. V gave up 1 base and J gave up 8 bases, with 14 bases separating them. Germline loops: CDR1 SGHTA, CDR2 FQGNSA. There are 14 residues in the CDR3. Here the CDR3 reads CASSLGLVGRGYTF. The CDR3 DNA reads as TGTGCCAGCAGCTTAGGATTGGTGGGCAGGGGCTACACCTTC.

This clonotype was counted a few times. The V gene is TRBV7-9, the J gene TRBJ2-3; no firm D call. Per germline, CDR1 SEHNR and CDR2 FQNEAQ (reference sequence). Trimming pared 3 bases from V and 0 bases from J, leaving 10 bases between. This CDR3 contains 15 residues. As DNA, the CDR3 is TGTGCCAGCAGCTTTATATCCGCTAGCACAGATACGCAGTATTTT. Encoded protein: CASSFISASTDTQYF. The variable domain in full, with the rest retrieved from reference TRBV7-9 and TRBJ2-3, is DTGVSQNPRHKITKRGQNVTFRCDPISEHNRLYWYRQTLGQGPEFLTYFQNEAQLEKSRLLSDRFSAERPKGSFSTLEIQRTEQGDSAMYLCASSFISASTDTQYFGPGTRLTVL.

The sample holds many counts of this clonotype. This sequence joins TRBV4-3 and TRBJ1-1; D perhaps matches TRBD1 (6 bases). V was clipped by 0 bases and J by 8 bases, with 13 bases between them. CDR1 is LGHNA, CDR2 YSLEER, per germline. The CDR3 covers 14 residues. In nucleotides, the CDR3 is TGCGCCAGCAGCCAAGATCCCGGACAGATAGAAGCTTTCTTT. As protein: CASSQDPGQIEAFF.

In this sample, this clonotype turned up a few times. The chain has TRBV7-9 and TRBJ2-1; perhaps D is TRBD1 or TRBD2 (5 bases each). The CDR3 spans 16 residues. V dropped 4 bases and J dropped 2 bases, with 15 bases sitting between them. Germline V gives CDR1 SEHNR, CDR2 FQNEAQ (reference sequence). The CDR3 loop reads CASSSPLPGPYNEQFF. The DNA for the CDR3 is TGTGCCAGCAGCTCACCTCTTCCGGGACCCTACAATGAGCAGTTCTTC. Variable domain in full (rest from reference TRBV7-9 and TRBJ2-1): DTGVSQNPRHKITKRGQNVTFRCDPISEHNRLYWYRQTLGQGPEFLTYFQNEAQLEKSRLLSDRFSAERPKGSFSTLEIQRTEQGDSAMYLCASSSPLPGPYNEQFFGPGTRLTVL.

This clonotype was counted many times. This chain connects TRBV2 to TRBJ2-2; maybe TRBD2 (6 bases). The germline V and J ends were trimmed by 7 bases and 3 bases, with 12 bases remaining between them. The CDR3 runs 14 residues. Germline values: CDR1 SNHLY, CDR2 FYNNEI. CDR3 protein: CASIRERDTGELFF. CDR3 sequence (DNA): TGTGCCAGCATACGGGAGAGGGACACCGGGGAGCTGTTTTTT.

This clonotype was recorded many times. V and J are TRBV5-1 and TRBJ2-5; 8 bases agree with TRBD2. Germline V gene lookup returns CDR1 SGHRS and CDR2 YFSETQ. V trimming: 0 bases; J trimming: 2 bases; junction bases outside the gene matches: 3. This CDR3 contains 15 residues. The CDR3 region has the DNA TGCGCCAGCAGCTTGGCGCCTAGCGGGCAAGAGACCCAGTACTTC. Protein: CASSLAPSGQETQYF.

Ten or more counts support this clonotype. The J gene is TRBJ1-4, the V gene TRBV5-1; maybe TRBD1 (6 bases). Trimming removed 4 bases from V and 1 base from J, with 14 bases in between. Germline V CDR1 and CDR2: SGHRS, YFSETQ. The CDR3 is made up of 16 amino acids. The CDR3 nucleotides are TGCGCCAGCAGCCTAACAGGGATCGGAACTAATGAAAAACTGTTTTTT. Translating it yields CASSLTGIGTNEKLFF.

This clonotype appeared many times. The chain carries TRBV20-1 and TRBJ2-2; 11 bases are a match to TRBD2. J was trimmed by 4 bases and V by 7 bases; bases with no gene match: 5. This CDR3 has 14 residues. Germline V gene lookup returns CDR1 DFQATT and CDR2 SNEGSKA (reference sequence). CDR3 coding DNA: TGCAGTGTTGGGACTAGCGGCTTCACCGGGGAGCTGTTTTTT. As protein: CSVGTSGFTGELFF.

This clonotype was observed at least ten times. The chain links TRBV24-1 to TRBJ2-1; D not resolved. Germline V gene lookup returns CDR1 KGHDR and CDR2 SFDVKD. This CDR3 comprises 11 residues. Between the trimmed V and J ends, which lost 9 bases and 8 bases, there was a span of 10 bases. CDR3 DNA sequence: TGTGCCACCGAGGAGTTGGATGAGCAGTTCTTC. This encodes CATEELDEQFF.

This clonotype was detected a few times. The rearrangement joins TRBV19 to TRBJ1-2; D call uncertain. V lost 2 bases and J lost 3, with 4 bases in between. In germline, CDR1 is LNHDA, CDR2 SQIVND (reference sequence). The CDR3 length is 12 residues. CDR3 amino acids: CASSISDYGYTF. CDR3 DNA sequence: TGTGCCAGTAGTATATCCGACTATGGCTACACCTTC.

This chain links TRBV20-1 with TRBJ1-1; possible D gene TRBD1, 5 bases. V gave up 1 base and J gave up 3 bases, with 12 bases separating them. The CDR3 sequence is 14 residues long. Germline lookup yields CDR1 DFQATT and CDR2 SNEGSKA (reference sequence). The CDR3 region has the DNA TGCAGTGCTAGAGTTGGGGGATCGGACACTGAAGCTTTCTTT. This translates into CSARVGGSDTEAFF.

In its sample, this clonotype is medium-sized (0.01 to 0.1%). CDR3 amino acids: CASSQDRMEVRSPLHF. In DNA, the CDR3 is TGTGCCAGCAGCCAAGATAGGATGGAAGTTCGCTCACCCCTCCACTTT. The chain recombines TRBV3-1 with TRBJ1-6; no clear D. The CDR3 totals 16 residues. Germline CDR1 reads LGHDT; CDR2 reads YNNKEL (reference sequence). The V end lost 0 bases, the J end lost 10 bases, and 16 bases lay between the germline ends.

In this sample, this clonotype turned up many times. The CDR3 DNA follows: TGTGCCAGCAGTTATGCCAACTCTGGAAACACCATATATTTT. It is translated as CASSYANSGNTIYF. The chain is built from TRBV6-6 and TRBJ1-3; no definite D call. CDR1 is MNHNY, CDR2 SVGAGI, per germline (reference sequence). This CDR3 is built from 14 residues. V lost 3 bases and J lost 0, with 6 bases in between.

This clonotype was recorded many times. This chain joins TRBV5-1 and TRBJ2-1, with 9 bases aligning to TRBD1. Germline CDR1 SGHRS, CDR2 YFSETQ. With V trimmed by 6 bases and J by 5 bases, 15 bases remained unmatched. The CDR3 covers 17 residues. The CDR3 region is CASTNGAQGARDNEQFF. CDR3 in DNA: TGCGCCAGCACCAATGGAGCACAGGGGGCGCGGGACAATGAGCAGTTCTTC.

Comments on this clonotype: This may come from a read error, since a much larger clone is one base off. This chain links TRBV6-5 with TRBJ1-2; TRBD1 is a possible D gene (6 bases). Trimming pared 7 bases from V and 5 bases from J, leaving 8 bases between. The CDR3 has 11 residues. Germline loops: CDR1 MNHEY, CDR2 SVGAGI. The CDR3 sequence: CASITGYGYTF. The CDR3 DNA sequence: TGTGCCAGCATTACAGGGTATGGCTACACCTTC.

This sequence joins TRBV20-1 and TRBJ2-5; a possible D gene is TRBD2 (5 bases). CDR1 is DFQATT and CDR2 is SNEGSKA in the germline V gene (reference sequence). V lost 0 bases, J lost 1 base, and 9 bases lay in between. CDR3 length equals 14 residues. DNA for the CDR3: TGCAGTGCTAGAGATGCTAGCCGCCAAGAGACCCAGTACTTC. It is translated as CSARDASRQETQYF.